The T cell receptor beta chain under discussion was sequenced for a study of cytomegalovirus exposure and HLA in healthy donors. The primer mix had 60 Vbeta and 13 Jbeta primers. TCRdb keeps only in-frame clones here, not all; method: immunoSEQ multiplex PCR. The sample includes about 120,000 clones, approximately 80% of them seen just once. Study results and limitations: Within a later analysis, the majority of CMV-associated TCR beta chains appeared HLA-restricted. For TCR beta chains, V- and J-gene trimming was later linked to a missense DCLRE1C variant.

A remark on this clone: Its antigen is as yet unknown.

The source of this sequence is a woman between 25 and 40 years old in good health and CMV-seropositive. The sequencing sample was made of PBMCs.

CDR3 sequence: CASSHGTGPYYEQYF. In DNA form, the CDR3 reads TGTGCCAGCAGCCACGGGACAGGCCCTTACTACGAGCAGTACTTC. This sequence joins TRBV6-5 and TRBJ2-7, with 8 bases aligning to TRBD1. The CDR3 runs 15 residues. Germline loops: CDR1 MNHEY, CDR2 SVGAGI. Losses at the gene ends were 6 bases for V and 3 bases for J; bases not matched to a gene: 10.